This record concerns one TCR beta chain sequence. Its cognate antigen is unknown. Sequencing was performed with immunoSEQ multiplex PCR; in TCRdb, only in-frame clones are kept and a portion is missing. Seen here are around 50,000 clones, approximately 91% observed once, and the top ten hold around 12%. The sample belongs to a study of OX40 agonist ivuxolimab in advanced cancers. In the study overall: The group had a mean age of around 60 years, ranged from 23 to 79, and was around 82% male. Study conclusions and caveats: Compared with CD4+, CD8+ T cells on average had more expanded clones.

The germline gives CDR1 MGHRA, CDR2 YSYEKL. The CDR3 consists of 17 residues. Trimming removed 1 base at V and 2 bases at J, with 17 bases between. Here the sequenced sample was CD4+ or CD8+ T cells sorted from blood, taken in a trial of the OX40 agonist ivuxolimab. This sequence was found in an adult with an advanced solid tumor such as melanoma, head and neck, liver or kidney cancer. The chain is built from TRBV4-1 and TRBJ2-5, with D unclear. The CDR3 sequence: CASSQALRAGSQETQYF. In DNA, the CDR3 is TGCGCCAGCAGCCAAGCCCTAAGGGCAGGATCTCAAGAGACCCAGTACTTC.